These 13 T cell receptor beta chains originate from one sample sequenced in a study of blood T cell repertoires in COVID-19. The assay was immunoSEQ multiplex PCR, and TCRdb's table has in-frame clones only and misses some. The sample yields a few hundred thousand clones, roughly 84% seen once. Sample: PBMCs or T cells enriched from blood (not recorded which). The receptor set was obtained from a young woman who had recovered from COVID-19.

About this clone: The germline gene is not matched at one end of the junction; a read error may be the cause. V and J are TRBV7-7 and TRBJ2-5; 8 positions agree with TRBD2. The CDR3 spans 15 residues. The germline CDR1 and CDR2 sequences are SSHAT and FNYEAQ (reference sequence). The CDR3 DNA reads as TGTGCTAGCAGCTTGGGACTAGGGGGCCAAGAGACCCAGTACTTC. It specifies CASSLGLGGQETQYF.

The CDR3 reads CASSLDPSGRASDTQYF. CDR3 bases: TGCGCCAGCAGCTTGGACCCCAGCGGGAGGGCCTCAGATACGCAGTATTTT. The chain recombines TRBV5-1 with TRBJ2-3; 10 nucleotides line up with TRBD2. The CDR3 runs to 17 residues. CDR1 and CDR2 from the germline V gene are SGHRS and YFSETQ. Trimming removed 0 bases from V and 4 bases from J; junction bases left unmatched: 8.

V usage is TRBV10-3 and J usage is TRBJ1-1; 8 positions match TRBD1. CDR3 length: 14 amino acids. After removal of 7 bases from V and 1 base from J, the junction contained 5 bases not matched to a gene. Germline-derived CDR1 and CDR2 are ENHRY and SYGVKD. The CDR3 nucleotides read TGTGCCATCAAAGCTCAGGGGGCGAACACTGAAGCTTTCTTT. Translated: CAIKAQGANTEAFF.

The CDR3 protein is CASTRTSGSGELFF. CDR3 nucleotides: TGTGCCAGCACGAGGACTAGCGGATCGGGGGAGCTGTTTTTT. The V call is TRBV7-2, the J call TRBJ2-2, with 10 bases identical to TRBD2. Germline loops: CDR1 SGHTA, CDR2 FQGNSA. Trimming removed 7 bases from V and 8 bases from J; junction bases left unmatched: 7. CDR3 length equals 14 residues.

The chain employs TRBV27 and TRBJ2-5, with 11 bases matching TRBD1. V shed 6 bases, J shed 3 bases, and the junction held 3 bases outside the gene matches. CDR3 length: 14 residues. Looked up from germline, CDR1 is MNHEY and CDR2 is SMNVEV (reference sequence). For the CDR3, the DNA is TGTGCCAGCAGCTGGACAGGGGGCGAAGAGACCCAGTACTTC. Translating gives CASSWTGGEETQYF.

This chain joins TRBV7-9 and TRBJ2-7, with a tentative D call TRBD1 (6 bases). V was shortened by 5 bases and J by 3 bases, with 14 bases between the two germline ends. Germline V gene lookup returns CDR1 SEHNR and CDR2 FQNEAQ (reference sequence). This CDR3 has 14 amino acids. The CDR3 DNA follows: TGTGCCAGCAGCGGCGACAGGCCGTACTACGAGCAGTACTTC. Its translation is CASSGDRPYYEQYF.

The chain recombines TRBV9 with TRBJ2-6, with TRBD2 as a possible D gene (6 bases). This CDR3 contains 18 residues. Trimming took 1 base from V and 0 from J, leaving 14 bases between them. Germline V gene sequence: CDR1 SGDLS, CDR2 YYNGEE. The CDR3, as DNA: TGTGCCAGCAGCGTACTACCGGGACTCTACTCTGGGGCCAACGTCCTGACTTTC. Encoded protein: CASSVLPGLYSGANVLTF.

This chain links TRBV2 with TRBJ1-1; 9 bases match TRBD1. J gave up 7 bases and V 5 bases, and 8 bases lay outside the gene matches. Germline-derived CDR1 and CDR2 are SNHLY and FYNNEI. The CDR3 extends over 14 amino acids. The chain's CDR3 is CASSLRTGEIEAFF. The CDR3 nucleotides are TGTGCCAGCAGTCTGAGGACAGGGGAGATTGAAGCTTTCTTT.

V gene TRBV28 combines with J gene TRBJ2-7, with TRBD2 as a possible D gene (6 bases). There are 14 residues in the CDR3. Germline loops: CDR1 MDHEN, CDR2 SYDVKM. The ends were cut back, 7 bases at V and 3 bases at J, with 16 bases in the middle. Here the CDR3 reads CASIDGGTSYEQYF. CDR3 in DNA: TGTGCCAGCATTGACGGAGGGACGAGCTACGAGCAGTACTTC. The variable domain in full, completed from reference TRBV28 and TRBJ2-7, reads DVKVTQSSRYLVKRTGEKVFLECVQDMDHENMFWYRQDPGLGLRLIYFSYDVKMKEKGDIPEGYSVSREKKERFSLILESASTNQTSMYLCASIDGGTSYEQYFGPGTRLTVT.

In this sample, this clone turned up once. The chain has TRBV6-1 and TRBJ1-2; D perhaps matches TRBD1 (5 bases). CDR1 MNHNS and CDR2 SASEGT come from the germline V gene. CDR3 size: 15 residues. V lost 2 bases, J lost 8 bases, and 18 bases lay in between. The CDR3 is CASSESVENTGGYTF. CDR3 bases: TGTGCCAGCAGTGAAAGTGTAGAGAACACAGGAGGCTACACCTTC.

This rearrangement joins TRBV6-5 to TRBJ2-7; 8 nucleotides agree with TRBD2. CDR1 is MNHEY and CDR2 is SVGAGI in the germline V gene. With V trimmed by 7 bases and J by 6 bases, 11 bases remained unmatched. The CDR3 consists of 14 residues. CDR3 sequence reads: CASTPPGLGIEQYF. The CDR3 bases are TGTGCCAGCACCCCCCCGGGACTAGGTATCGAGCAGTACTTC.

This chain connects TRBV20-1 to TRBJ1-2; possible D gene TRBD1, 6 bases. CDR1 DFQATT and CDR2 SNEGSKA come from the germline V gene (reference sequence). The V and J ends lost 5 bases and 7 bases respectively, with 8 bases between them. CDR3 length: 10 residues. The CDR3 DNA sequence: TGCAGTGCTCCAGGGGCTGGCTACACCTTC. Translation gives CSAPGAGYTF.

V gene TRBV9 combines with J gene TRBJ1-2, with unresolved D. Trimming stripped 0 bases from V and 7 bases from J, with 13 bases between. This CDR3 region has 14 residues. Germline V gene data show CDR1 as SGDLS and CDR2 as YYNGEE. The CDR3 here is CASSVVAGFAGYTF. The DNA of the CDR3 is TGTGCCAGCAGCGTAGTGGCAGGCTTTGCTGGCTACACCTTC. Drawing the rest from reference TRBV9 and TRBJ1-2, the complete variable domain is DSGVTQTPKHLITATGQRVTLRCSPRSGDLSVYWYQQSLDQGLQFLIQYYNGEERAKGNILERFSAQQFPDLHSELNLSSLELGDSALYFCASSVVAGFAGYTFGSGTRLTVV.